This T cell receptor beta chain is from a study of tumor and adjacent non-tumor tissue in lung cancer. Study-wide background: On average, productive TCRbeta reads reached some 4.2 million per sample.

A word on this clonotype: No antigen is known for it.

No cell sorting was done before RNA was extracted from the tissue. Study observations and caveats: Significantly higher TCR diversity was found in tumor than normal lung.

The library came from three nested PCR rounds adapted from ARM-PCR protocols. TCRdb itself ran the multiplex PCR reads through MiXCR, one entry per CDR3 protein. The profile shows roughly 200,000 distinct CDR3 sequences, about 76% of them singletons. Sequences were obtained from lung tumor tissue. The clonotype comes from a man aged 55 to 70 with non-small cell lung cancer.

CDR3 DNA sequence: TGTGCCACCAGTGACGTTATAACTAGGGGATACAATGAGCAGTTCTTC. The encoded protein is CATSDVITRGYNEQFF. The chain carries TRBV24-1 and TRBJ2-1; D is perhaps TRBD1 or TRBD2 (5 bases each). This CDR3 has 16 residues. Trimming removed 4 bases at V and 4 bases at J, with 16 bases between. Germline lookup yields CDR1 KGHDR and CDR2 SFDVKD.